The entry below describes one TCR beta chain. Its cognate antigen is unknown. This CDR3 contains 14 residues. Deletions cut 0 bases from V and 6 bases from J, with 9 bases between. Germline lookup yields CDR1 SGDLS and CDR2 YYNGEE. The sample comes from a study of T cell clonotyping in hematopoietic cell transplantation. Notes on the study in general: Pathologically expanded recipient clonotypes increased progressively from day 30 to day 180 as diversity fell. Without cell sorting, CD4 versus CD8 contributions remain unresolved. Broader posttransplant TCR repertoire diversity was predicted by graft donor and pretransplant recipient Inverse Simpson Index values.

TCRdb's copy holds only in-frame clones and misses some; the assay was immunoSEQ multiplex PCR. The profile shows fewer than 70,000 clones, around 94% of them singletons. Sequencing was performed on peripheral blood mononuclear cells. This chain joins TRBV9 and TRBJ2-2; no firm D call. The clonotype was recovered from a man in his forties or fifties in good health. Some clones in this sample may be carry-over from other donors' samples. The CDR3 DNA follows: TGTGCCAGCAGCGTAGCTGGGGATCCCGGGGAGCTGTTTTTT. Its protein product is CASSVAGDPGELFF.